The entry below describes one T cell receptor beta chain. This CDR3 has 14 amino acids. With 0 bases removed from V and 7 bases from J, the gap between germline ends came to 9 bases. Germline V CDR1 and CDR2: MNHEY, SMNVEV (reference sequence). These data are taken from a study of blood T cell repertoires in COVID-19. Looking at the study overall: COVID-19 samples collected from the United States, Italy and Spain covered acute and convalescent phases.

Sequencing was performed with immunoSEQ multiplex PCR; in TCRdb, only in-frame clones are kept and a portion is missing. The sample yields some 28,000 clones, roughly 90% seen once. The V call is TRBV27, the J call TRBJ1-4; no reliable D call. The sequence derives from a human donor in a cohort sampled during active COVID-19. The sample taken for sequencing was peripheral blood. The DNA for the CDR3 is TGTGCCAGCAGTTTATCCCCCCGGGGTGAAAAACTGTTTTTT. Amino acids: CASSLSPRGEKLFF.